This entry lists 8 T cell receptor beta chains sequenced from one sample in a study of circulating CD8 cells and anti-PD-1 response in melanoma. Sorting of live CD3+CD8+TCRalphabeta+ cells by PD-1 and/or TIGIT gave four subsets. TCR libraries were prepared from roughly 14 ng of total RNA with the QIAseq Immune Repertoire TCR panel. One entry per CDR3 protein results from TCRdb running MiXCR on the reads. Of roughly 530 distinct CDR3 sequences detected, approximately 10% appear once; the ten largest clones hold about 38%. The specimen comprised CD8+ T cells from PBMCs, sampled at baseline or after one month of anti-PD-1 therapy (not recorded which). All receptors come from a human donor with melanoma.

In this sample, this clonotype is medium-sized. The chain couples TRBV29-1 to TRBJ2-5; D perhaps matches TRBD1 (5 bases). The CDR3 is made up of 14 amino acids. CDR1 and CDR2 (germline): SQVTM, ANQGSEA. Trimming stripped 3 bases from V and 1 base from J, with 12 bases between. CDR3 DNA sequence: TGCAGCGTTGAGTCAGGGATTATCCAAGAGACCCAGTACTTC. Amino acid sequence: CSVESGIIQETQYF.

Sample share makes this clonotype medium-sized (0.01 to 0.1%). The gene calls are TRBV4-1 and TRBJ1-4; no firm D call. Germline CDR1 reads MGHRA; CDR2 reads YSYEKL. V gave up 1 base and J gave up 4 bases, with 10 bases separating them. The length of the CDR3 is 15 residues. CDR3 DNA sequence: TGCGCCAGCAGCCAAGGCGGTCCGAGTAATGAAAAACTGTTTTTT. Protein: CASSQGGPSNEKLFF.

This clonotype is large (0.1 to 1%) within its sample. The V call is TRBV6-5, the J call TRBJ2-6, with a weak D call TRBD2 (6 bases). The V end lost 0 bases, the J end lost 2 bases, and 8 bases lay between the germline ends. This CDR3 is 16 amino acids long. CDR1 MNHEY and CDR2 SVGAGI come from the germline V gene. The CDR3 DNA sequence: TGTGCCAGCAGTTACTCGGGGACTCCTGGGGCCAACGTCCTGACTTTC. Translated: CASSYSGTPGANVLTF.

By share, this clonotype ranks as medium-sized. V gene TRBV9 combines with J gene TRBJ2-7; D is possibly TRBD2 (6 bases). This CDR3 spans 14 amino acids. Germline assignment: CDR1 SGDLS and CDR2 YYNGEE. Trimming pared 2 bases from V and 6 bases from J, leaving 15 bases between. The CDR3 coding sequence is TGTGCCAGCAGCGTTGGGGACTCACCTGGCGAGCAGTACTTC. The encoded protein is CASSVGDSPGEQYF.

This clonotype is classed as large. CDR3 coding DNA: TGTGCCAGCAGTTTCCTTCAGGGCACAGATACGCAGTATTTT. Protein product: CASSFLQGTDTQYF. V usage is TRBV28 and J usage is TRBJ2-3; D is ambiguous. The CDR3 consists of 14 residues. Looked up from germline, CDR1 is MDHEN and CDR2 is SYDVKM. Between the trimmed V and J ends, which lost 3 bases and 1 base, there was a span of 8 bases.

Points on this clonotype: This could be a read error, since a much larger clone is one nucleotide away. The chain has TRBV2 and TRBJ2-6, with D uncertain. Trimming shortened V by 5 bases and J by 0 bases, and 8 bases separated the two germline ends. Germline V gene sequence: CDR1 SNHLY, CDR2 FYNNEI. The CDR3 loop spans 15 amino acids. The chain's CDR3 is CASSKPSSGANVLTF. Here the CDR3 DNA reads TGTGCCAGCAGTAAACCGAGCTCTGGGGCCAACGTCCTGACTTTC.

By proportion, this clonotype is medium-sized (0.01 to 0.1%). V is TRBV19 and J is TRBJ2-7; D is unresolved. Per the germline V gene, CDR1 is LNHDA and CDR2 is SQIVND (reference sequence). This CDR3 has 13 amino acids. V gave up 5 bases and J gave up 6 bases, with 14 bases separating them. As DNA, the CDR3 is TGTGCCAGTAGTCTAGTCCGGACGGGCGAGCAGTACTTC. It yields the protein CASSLVRTGEQYF.

In regard to this clonotype: Possible read error: a much larger clone is one base away. This chain joins TRBV5-4 and TRBJ2-1; the D is unclear. The CDR3 has 14 residues. The germline V gene has CDR1 SGHNT and CDR2 YYREEE (reference sequence). The V end was cut by 3 bases, the J end by 4 bases, with 11 bases between. CDR3 nucleotides: TGTGCCAGCAGCTCTCGGAGAGCTTACAATGAGCAGTTCTTC. This sequence encodes CASSSRRAYNEQFF.